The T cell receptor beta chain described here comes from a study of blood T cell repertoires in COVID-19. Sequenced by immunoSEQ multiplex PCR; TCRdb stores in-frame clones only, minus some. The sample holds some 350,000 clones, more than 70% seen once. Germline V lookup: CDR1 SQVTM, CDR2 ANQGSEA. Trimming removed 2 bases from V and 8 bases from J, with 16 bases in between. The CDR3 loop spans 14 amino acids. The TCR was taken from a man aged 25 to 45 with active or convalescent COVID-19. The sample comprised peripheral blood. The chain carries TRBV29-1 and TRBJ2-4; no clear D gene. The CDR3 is CSVEIWVPRYIQYF. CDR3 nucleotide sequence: TGCAGCGTTGAAATCTGGGTCCCCAGGTACATTCAGTACTTC.